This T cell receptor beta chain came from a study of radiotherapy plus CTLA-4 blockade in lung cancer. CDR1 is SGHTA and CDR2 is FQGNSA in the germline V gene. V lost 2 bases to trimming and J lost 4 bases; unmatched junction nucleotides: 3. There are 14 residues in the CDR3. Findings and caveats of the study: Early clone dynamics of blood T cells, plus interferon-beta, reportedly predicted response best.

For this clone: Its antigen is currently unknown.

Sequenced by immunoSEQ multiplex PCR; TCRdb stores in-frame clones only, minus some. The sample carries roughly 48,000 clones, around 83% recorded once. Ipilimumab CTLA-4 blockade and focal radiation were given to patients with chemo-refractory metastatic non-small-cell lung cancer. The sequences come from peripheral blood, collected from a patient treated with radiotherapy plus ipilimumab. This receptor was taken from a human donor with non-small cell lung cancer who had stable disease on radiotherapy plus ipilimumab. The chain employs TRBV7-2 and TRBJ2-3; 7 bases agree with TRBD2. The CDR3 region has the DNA TGTGCCAGCAGCTTAAGCGGGAAGGCAGATACGCAGTATTTT. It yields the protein CASSLSGKADTQYF.